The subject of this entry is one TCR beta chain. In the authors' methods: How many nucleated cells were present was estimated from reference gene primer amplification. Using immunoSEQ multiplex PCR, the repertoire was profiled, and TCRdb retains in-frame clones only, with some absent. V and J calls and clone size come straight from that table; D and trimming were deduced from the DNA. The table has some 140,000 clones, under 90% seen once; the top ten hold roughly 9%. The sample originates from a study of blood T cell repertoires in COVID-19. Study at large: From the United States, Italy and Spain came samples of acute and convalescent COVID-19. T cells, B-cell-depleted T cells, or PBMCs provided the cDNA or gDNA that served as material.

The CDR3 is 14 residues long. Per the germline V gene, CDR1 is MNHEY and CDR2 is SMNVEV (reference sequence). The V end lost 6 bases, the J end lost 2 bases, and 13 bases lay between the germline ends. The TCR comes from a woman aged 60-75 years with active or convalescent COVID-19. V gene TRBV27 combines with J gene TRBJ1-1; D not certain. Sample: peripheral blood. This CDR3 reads CASRRGGRNTEAFF. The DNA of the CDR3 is TGTGCCAGCAGGAGAGGAGGCCGAAACACTGAAGCTTTCTTT.